This is a list of T cell receptor beta chains from one sample in a study of regulatory T cells in long-lasting Graves disease. TCRdb re-called the multiplex PCR reads through MiXCR, storing one row per CDR3 protein. The data show about 620,000 distinct CDR3 sequences, 15% to 20% seen once. Another study also made use of these data, one on T cells in Graves' hyperthyroidism and ophthalmopathy.

The sample here was peripheral blood mononuclear cells (PBMCs), taken at new diagnosis, from a patient treated with antithyroid drugs. The receptors derive from a woman aged 30 to 39 with Graves disease. Each CDR3 is given with its conserved first and last residue. A D gene is named only where the DNA matches it firmly. Clone size, where shown, is once, few, many, or a class for clones that have expanded.

V gene: TRBV2; clone size: many; D gene: .; J gene: TRBJ2-7; CDR3 DNA: TGTGCCAGCAGTATCGAGGCAGGGAACTACGAGCAGTACTTC; CDR3 protein: CASSIEAGNYEQYF
V gene: TRBV12-3/TRBV12-4; clone size: many; D gene: .; J gene: TRBJ2-1; CDR3 DNA: TGTGCCAGCAGCCGGTCCGACACGGTGGGCTACAATGAGCAGTTCTTC; CDR3 protein: CASSRSDTVGYNEQFF
V gene: TRBV30; clone size: many; D gene: .; J gene: TRBJ1-5; CDR3 DNA: TGTGCCTGGAGTATATCAGGTTGGAATCAGCCCCAGCATTTT; CDR3 protein: CAWSISGWNQPQHF
V gene: TRBV28; clone size: few; D gene: .; J gene: TRBJ1-6; CDR3 DNA: TGTGCCAGCAGTTTATGGGTGGGAGACAGCGCGACCTCACCCCTCCACTTT; CDR3 protein: CASSLWVGDSATSPLHF
V gene: TRBV7-7; clone size: .; D gene: .; J gene: TRBJ2-3; CDR3 DNA: TGTGCTAGCAGCCCGAGTACAGGTGATACGCAGTATTTT; CDR3 protein: CASSPSTGDTQYF
V gene: TRBV9; clone size: few; D gene: .; J gene: TRBJ2-2; CDR3 DNA: TGTGCCAGCGGAAAGACTAGTATGACCGGGGAGCTGTTTTTT; CDR3 protein: CASGKTSMTGELFF
V gene: TRBV28; clone size: many; D gene: TRBD1; J gene: TRBJ1-2; CDR3 DNA: TGTGCCAGCAGGGACAGGGGGCGCACCTATGGCTACACCTTC; CDR3 protein: CASRDRGRTYGYTF
V gene: TRBV5-1; clone size: many; D gene: .; J gene: TRBJ2-2; CDR3 DNA: TGCGCCAGCAGCTTTGGGGCCGGTAACACCGGGGAGCTGTTTTTT; CDR3 protein: CASSFGAGNTGELFF
V gene: TRBV7-3; clone size: .; D gene: .; J gene: TRBJ2-2; CDR3 DNA: TGTGCCAGCAGCTGGGGAGCGAACACCGGGGAGCTGTTTTTT; CDR3 protein: CASSWGANTGELFF
V gene: TRBV7-9; clone size: .; D gene: .; J gene: TRBJ2-4; CDR3 DNA: TGTGCCAGCAGGTCCACAGCTACACCACGGGAAAACATTCAGTACTTC; CDR3 protein: CASRSTATPRENIQYF
V gene: TRBV11-1; clone size: many; D gene: .; J gene: TRBJ2-2; CDR3 DNA: TGTGCCAGCAGCCCCCTCCCAGGGGAGCTGTTTTTT; CDR3 protein: CASSPLPGELFF
V gene: TRBV20-1; clone size: .; D gene: TRBD2; J gene: TRBJ2-3; CDR3 DNA: TGCAGTGCTGGGAGGGCCACTGGGGCAGATACGCAGTATTTT; CDR3 protein: CSAGRATGADTQYF
V gene: TRBV19; clone size: few; D gene: .; J gene: TRBJ2-1; CDR3 DNA: TGTGCCAGTAGTATAAACCGAGGATCTGGGTTCACTGAGCAGTTCTTC; CDR3 protein: CASSINRGSGFTEQFF
V gene: TRBV19; clone size: few; D gene: .; J gene: TRBJ2-7; CDR3 DNA: TGTGCCAGTAGTACCCCCGACAAAGGATACGAGCAGTACTTC; CDR3 protein: CASSTPDKGYEQYF
V gene: TRBV27; clone size: few; D gene: .; J gene: TRBJ2-6; CDR3 DNA: TGTGCCAGCAGTTTAATAAGACCTGGGGCCAACGTCCTGACTTTC; CDR3 protein: CASSLIRPGANVLTF
V gene: TRBV12-3/TRBV12-4; clone size: .; D gene: TRBD1; J gene: TRBJ2-7; CDR3 DNA: TGTGCCAGCAGTCCCGGGACAGGGAAATCCAAGAGCTCCTACGAGCAGTACTTC; CDR3 protein: CASSPGTGKSKSSYEQYF
V gene: TRBV28; clone size: many; D gene: .; J gene: TRBJ1-4; CDR3 DNA: TGTGCCAGCTTAAGGACATTCCAGGAAAAACTGTTTTTT; CDR3 protein: CASLRTFQEKLFF
V gene: TRBV2; clone size: many; D gene: .; J gene: TRBJ1-3; CDR3 DNA: TGTGCCAGCAGTGAAGCGAGCAGGCGCTCTGGAAACACCATATATTTT; CDR3 protein: CASSEASRRSGNTIYF
V gene: TRBV2; clone size: many; D gene: .; J gene: TRBJ2-1; CDR3 DNA: TGTGCCAGCAGCGCCCCCTCGGCGGGAACCTACAATGAGCAGTTCTTC; CDR3 protein: CASSAPSAGTYNEQFF
V gene: TRBV30; clone size: many; D gene: .; J gene: TRBJ1-1; CDR3 DNA: TGTGCCTGGGAGAGACAGGCGAACACTGAAGCTTTCTTT; CDR3 protein: CAWERQANTEAFF
V gene: TRBV7-2; clone size: many; D gene: TRBD1; J gene: TRBJ2-1; CDR3 DNA: TGTGCCAGCAGCGGGGCGGGACAGGGGGTCAATGAGCAGTTCTTC; CDR3 protein: CASSGAGQGVNEQFF
V gene: TRBV7-2; clone size: .; D gene: TRBD1; J gene: TRBJ1-5; CDR3 DNA: TGTGCCAGCAGCCTACAAGGACAGGGGAATCAGCCCCAGCATTTT; CDR3 protein: CASSLQGQGNQPQHF
V gene: TRBV6-2/TRBV6-3; clone size: many; D gene: TRBD1; J gene: TRBJ2-1; CDR3 DNA: TGTGCCAGCAGTGCGGACAGGGGGAACCACAATGAGCAGTTCTTC; CDR3 protein: CASSADRGNHNEQFF
V gene: TRBV6-9; clone size: few; D gene: .; J gene: TRBJ2-5; CDR3 DNA: TGTGCCAGCAGTTGGACAGGGAGGGGAATCCAAGAGACCCAGTACTTC; CDR3 protein: CASSWTGRGIQETQYF
V gene: TRBV14; clone size: many; D gene: .; J gene: TRBJ2-3; CDR3 DNA: TGTGCCAGCAGCCAAGATTTAGGCGCAGATACGCAGTATTTT; CDR3 protein: CASSQDLGADTQYF
V gene: TRBV7-2; clone size: many; D gene: .; J gene: TRBJ1-3; CDR3 DNA: TGTGCCAGCAGCTTTCAAGGTCCTGGAAACACCATATATTTT; CDR3 protein: CASSFQGPGNTIYF
V gene: TRBV27; clone size: many; D gene: .; J gene: TRBJ1-5; CDR3 DNA: TGTGCCAGCAGTCCCTCAGGGGTCAATCAGCCCCAGCATTTT; CDR3 protein: CASSPSGVNQPQHF
V gene: TRBV27; clone size: many; D gene: .; J gene: TRBJ2-7; CDR3 DNA: TGTGCCAGCAGATCCTATACTAGCAGATCCCCCTACGAGCAGTACTTC; CDR3 protein: CASRSYTSRSPYEQYF
V gene: TRBV20-1; clone size: many; D gene: .; J gene: TRBJ2-3; CDR3 DNA: TGCAGTGCCGTAGGGCAGGGAGATACGCAGTATTTT; CDR3 protein: CSAVGQGDTQYF
V gene: TRBV28; clone size: once; D gene: .; J gene: TRBJ2-7; CDR3 DNA: TGCGCCAGCAGCCAAGCTAGTTCGGACTTCTACGAGCAGTACTTC; CDR3 protein: CASSQASSDFYEQYF
V gene: TRBV7-8; clone size: many; D gene: .; J gene: TRBJ1-2; CDR3 DNA: TGTGCCAGCAGCTTAGACAGGGCTAGAAACTATGGCTACACCTTC; CDR3 protein: CASSLDRARNYGYTF
V gene: TRBV18; clone size: .; D gene: .; J gene: TRBJ1-5; CDR3 DNA: TGTGCCAGCTCACCTATGGGGCATGTCCCCAATCAGCCCCAGCATTTT; CDR3 protein: CASSPMGHVPNQPQHF
V gene: TRBV6-1; clone size: many; D gene: TRBD2; J gene: TRBJ2-2; CDR3 DNA: TGTGCCAGCCGTCGGACTAGTCGTACCGGGGAGCTGTTTTTT; CDR3 protein: CASRRTSRTGELFF
V gene: TRBV20-1; clone size: .; D gene: .; J gene: TRBJ1-6; CDR3 DNA: TGCAGTGCTAGAGATCGCGCAGGACCCAGCTCCTATAATTCACCCCTCCACTTT; CDR3 protein: CSARDRAGPSSYNSPLHF
V gene: TRBV3-1; clone size: many; D gene: .; J gene: TRBJ1-1; CDR3 DNA: TGTGCCAGCAGCCAAGCTCCGGACAGTAAGGCTTTCTTT; CDR3 protein: CASSQAPDSKAFF
V gene: TRBV20-1; clone size: many; D gene: TRBD2; J gene: TRBJ2-7; CDR3 DNA: TGCAGTGCTTTACTAGCGGACCTCTCCTACGAGCAGTACTTC; CDR3 protein: CSALLADLSYEQYF
V gene: TRBV7-9; clone size: many; D gene: .; J gene: TRBJ1-1; CDR3 DNA: TGTGCCAGCAGCTTATCCGGAGGGTTACCGAACACTGAAGCTTTCTTT; CDR3 protein: CASSLSGGLPNTEAFF
V gene: TRBV30; clone size: .; D gene: .; J gene: TRBJ2-5; CDR3 DNA: TGTGCCTGGAGTGTAACGGGGCAAGAGACCCAGTACTTC; CDR3 protein: CAWSVTGQETQYF
V gene: TRBV28; clone size: many; D gene: TRBD2; J gene: TRBJ2-1; CDR3 DNA: TGTGCCAGCAGTCCCAGTGGAAGCGGGACTTACAATGAGCAGTTCTTC; CDR3 protein: CASSPSGSGTYNEQFF
V gene: TRBV19; clone size: few; D gene: TRBD1; J gene: TRBJ1-5; CDR3 DNA: TGTGCCAGTAGTGAACAGGGGGCGCCACACCAGCATTTT; CDR3 protein: CASSEQGAPHQHF
V gene: TRBV6-1; clone size: many; D gene: TRBD1; J gene: TRBJ2-3; CDR3 DNA: TGTGCCAGCAGTAACGCCCGCCAGGGGGTGCGGTATTTT; CDR3 protein: CASSNARQGVRYF
V gene: TRBV9; clone size: few; D gene: .; J gene: TRBJ1-2; CDR3 DNA: TGTGCCAGCACTTACCTAGGGGCGGACTATGGCTACACCTTC; CDR3 protein: CASTYLGADYGYTF
V gene: TRBV28; clone size: .; D gene: TRBD1; J gene: TRBJ1-1; CDR3 DNA: TGTGCCAGCACCTTAGGGACAGGGGGGTGGAACACTGAAGCTTTCTTT; CDR3 protein: CASTLGTGGWNTEAFF
V gene: TRBV7-2; clone size: many; D gene: .; J gene: TRBJ1-1; CDR3 DNA: TGTGCCAGCAGGGGTGGGGGGGATACTGAAGCTTTCTTT; CDR3 protein: CASRGGGDTEAFF
V gene: TRBV4-1; clone size: .; D gene: .; J gene: TRBJ1-1; CDR3 DNA: TGCGCCAGCAGCCAAGTTCTGGGGCACGCTTTCTTT; CDR3 protein: CASSQVLGHAFF
V gene: TRBV28; clone size: .; D gene: .; J gene: TRBJ2-1; CDR3 DNA: TGTGCCAGCAGTTTAACACAGCCCCTAGGGACTTACAATGAGCAGTCCTTC; CDR3 protein: CASSLTQPLGTYNEQSF
V gene: TRBV10-1; clone size: once; D gene: .; J gene: TRBJ2-3; CDR3 DNA: TGCGCCAGCAGTGTTGGGAAAACGCAGTATTTT; CDR3 protein: CASSVGKTQYF
V gene: TRBV11-2; clone size: many; D gene: .; J gene: TRBJ2-1; CDR3 DNA: TGTGCCAGCAGCTTAGAGTTCGGGTTAATAAGCTCCTACAATGAGCAGTTCTTC; CDR3 protein: CASSLEFGLISSYNEQFF
V gene: TRBV6-1; clone size: many; D gene: .; J gene: TRBJ2-7; CDR3 DNA: TGTGCCAGCAGTGAAGTTGGGGGCCCCCTGCCCTACGAGCAGTACTTC; CDR3 protein: CASSEVGGPLPYEQYF
V gene: TRBV4-2; clone size: few; D gene: TRBD2; J gene: TRBJ2-3; CDR3 DNA: TGTGCCAGCAGCCCCCGGGGTAGCGGGACGAAAGATACGCAGTATTTT; CDR3 protein: CASSPRGSGTKDTQYF
V gene: TRBV10-3; clone size: few; D gene: .; J gene: TRBJ1-2; CDR3 DNA: TGTGCCATCAGTCCTACAGAGCGTACGGTGGGCTACACCTTC; CDR3 protein: CAISPTERTVGYTF
V gene: TRBV27; clone size: few; D gene: .; J gene: TRBJ2-5; CDR3 DNA: TGTGCCAGCAGTAGTCGGTCCGGGGAAGAGACCCAGTACTTC; CDR3 protein: CASSSRSGEETQYF
V gene: TRBV5-5; clone size: .; D gene: TRBD2; J gene: TRBJ2-4; CDR3 DNA: TGTGCCAGCAGCATATCCGGGACTAGCGGATCAAACATTCAGTACTTC; CDR3 protein: CASSISGTSGSNIQYF
V gene: TRBV28; clone size: many; D gene: TRBD2; J gene: TRBJ2-2; CDR3 DNA: TGTGCCAGCACAATGGGGCTAGCGGCGAACACCGGGGAGCTGTTTTTT; CDR3 protein: CASTMGLAANTGELFF
V gene: TRBV5-1; clone size: .; D gene: TRBD1; J gene: TRBJ2-7; CDR3 DNA: TGCGCCAGCAGCGGTACAGGGGACGCTTTTTACGAGCAGTACTTC; CDR3 protein: CASSGTGDAFYEQYF
V gene: TRBV30; clone size: many; D gene: TRBD2; J gene: TRBJ2-3; CDR3 DNA: TGTGCCTGGAGTGTCAGCAGGTCGGGGGGAGATACGCAGTATTTT; CDR3 protein: CAWSVSRSGGDTQYF
V gene: TRBV29-1; clone size: .; D gene: TRBD2; J gene: TRBJ2-3; CDR3 DNA: TGCAGCGTTGAAGGGGCGACTAGCGGGAGTGGAGATACGCAGTATTTT; CDR3 protein: CSVEGATSGSGDTQYF
V gene: TRBV7-9; clone size: many; D gene: .; J gene: TRBJ2-3; CDR3 DNA: TGTGCCAGCAGCCCTAGTGCGGTAGCTTCCCGCACAGATACGCAGTATTTT; CDR3 protein: CASSPSAVASRTDTQYF
V gene: TRBV5-8; clone size: few; D gene: .; J gene: TRBJ1-5; CDR3 DNA: TGTGCCAGCAGTCCGACAGTAGGCAATCAGCCCCAGCATTTT; CDR3 protein: CASSPTVGNQPQHF
V gene: TRBV28; clone size: many; D gene: .; J gene: TRBJ1-2; CDR3 DNA: TGTGCCAGCAGTTTTGTCGGCCTTAACTATGGCTACACCTTC; CDR3 protein: CASSFVGLNYGYTF